Described below is a single T cell receptor beta chain sequence and its context. Profiling relied on immunoSEQ multiplex PCR, and the TCRdb table lists in-frame clones only, not all of them. The sample holds about 2.5 million clones, around 93% seen once. These data are taken from a study of shared clonotypes between healthy human individuals. Germline V lookup: CDR1 SGHAT, CDR2 FQNNGV. Trimming took 2 bases from V and 9 from J, leaving 14 bases between them. The CDR3 is 14 amino acids. The chain has TRBV11-2 and TRBJ2-1; D is possibly TRBD2 (6 bases). This TCR derives from a man aged 18 to 29 in good health. Some clones in this sample may be carry-over from other donors' samples. Sequenced material: naive CD4+ T cells from PBMCs. Noted subset: CD45RA+ positively selected. In DNA, the CDR3 is TGTGCCAGCAGCTTAAGGCGGGGCTCGAGTGAGCAGTTCTTC. It codes for CASSLRRGSSEQFF. Variable domain in full (rest from reference TRBV11-2 and TRBJ2-1): EAGVAQSPRYKIIEKRQSVAFWCNPISGHATLYWYQQILGQGPKLLIQFQNNGVVDDSQLPKDRFSAERLKGVDSTLKIQPAKLEDSAVYLCASSLRRGSSEQFFGPGTRLTVL.